The clone carrying this T cell receptor (beta chain) has just a few counts. Its antigen is undetermined. TCRdb independently ran MiXCR on the 5' RACE reads; one entry per CDR3 protein. There are about 160,000 distinct CDR3 sequences in the sample; around 30% occur only once, and around 12% lies in the top ten. This sample was taken from a study of T-cell memory formation after mild COVID-19. Whole-study results and caveats: Clones contracting day 15 to 85 were balanced CD4/CD8; later expanders leaned CD4+. In pre-infection memory, a portion of responding clones appeared, which suggested that cross-reactive memory joined.

J gave up 2 bases and V 7 bases, and 8 bases lay outside the gene matches. CDR1 and CDR2 (germline): SQVTM, ANQGSEA. The CDR3 totals 13 residues. The sample taken for sequencing was PBMCs or a T cell subset sorted from them (not recorded which). The sequence was obtained from an adult woman who had mild COVID-19 (a few samples of this study predate the infection). Cell type and time point are not known. This chain links TRBV29-1 with TRBJ2-7; 7 positions agree with TRBD1. CDR3 protein: CSAADRIPYEQYF. CDR3 nucleotide sequence: TGCAGCGCCGCGGACAGGATACCCTACGAGCAGTACTTC.